Listed here are 16 T cell receptor beta chains from one sample, sequenced in a study of high-grade serous ovarian cancer treatment subgroups. Generated by immunoSEQ multiplex PCR, the TCRdb table keeps only in-frame clones and is missing some. The sample yields approximately 40,000 clones, about 80% seen once. Tumor samples were obtained before definitive surgery or chemotherapy. The specimen sequenced was tumor tissue. These receptors came from a human donor with high-grade serous ovarian cancer.

This clone has just a few counts. The chain couples TRBV6-1 to TRBJ2-7; 12 bases fit TRBD2. CDR1 is MNHNS, CDR2 SASEGT, per germline. This CDR3 has 14 residues. J was trimmed by 4 bases and V by 7 bases; bases with no gene match: 5. DNA for the CDR3: TGTGCCAGCAAGAGGCTAGCGGGAGGGTACGAGCAGTACTTC. Translated: CASKRLAGGYEQYF.

This clone was counted only a few times. V and J are TRBV7-3 and TRBJ1-2; D is uncertain. Between the trimmed V and J ends, which lost 1 base and 12 bases, there was a span of 18 bases. CDR3 size: 14 residues. Germline V gene sequence: CDR1 SGHTA, CDR2 FQGTGA. CDR3 protein: CASSLMGGVPPNTF. DNA of the CDR3: TGTGCCAGCAGCTTAATGGGAGGCGTTCCGCCCAACACCTTC.

The rearrangement uses TRBV6-5 and TRBJ1-1; 10 bases align to TRBD1. Germline values: CDR1 MNHEY, CDR2 SVGAGI. The trim removed 7 bases at V and 4 bases at J, leaving 9 bases unmatched. This CDR3 spans 15 amino acids. In DNA, the CDR3 is TGTGCCAGCAAGCCGGGACAGGGGTGGGTCACTGAAGCTTTCTTT. Its translation: CASKPGQGWVTEAFF.

J is TRBJ2-1 and V is TRBV7-8; D is undetermined. The germline V and J ends were trimmed by 5 bases and 9 bases, with 8 bases remaining between them. The CDR3 covers 11 residues. Germline CDR1 reads SGHVS; CDR2 reads FQNEAQ. The CDR3 is CASSLIGEQFF. CDR3 DNA sequence: TGTGCCAGCAGCCTAATAGGTGAGCAGTTCTTC.

The gene calls are TRBV18 and TRBJ1-4, with a weak D call TRBD1 (6 bases). The CDR3 contains 17 residues. CDR1 KGHSH and CDR2 LQKENI come from the germline V gene. V was shortened by 2 bases and J by 0 bases, with 13 bases between the two germline ends. In DNA form, the CDR3 reads TGTGCCAGCTCACCATTCCTACAGGGTGCAACTAATGAAAAACTGTTTTTT. It translates to CASSPFLQGATNEKLFF.

This clone was seen a few times. At one boundary the junction diverges from the germline segment, which might be a read error. J is TRBJ2-1 and V is TRBV30, with D possibly TRBD1 on 5 matching bases. The length of the CDR3 is 9 residues. Germline loops: CDR1 GTSNPN, CDR2 SVGIG (reference sequence). CDR3 coding DNA: TGCAGGGCTAGGGATGAGCAGTTCTTC. Translated, it gives CRARDEQFF.

This chain uses TRBV6-5 with TRBJ2-5; 8 bases agree with TRBD1. The J call may not be correct, given that the DNA end is closer to TRBJ2-7. This CDR3 has 15 residues. CDR1 is MNHEY, CDR2 SVGAGI, per germline. CDR3 DNA: TGTGCCAGCAGTCCAGACAGGGGCGCCGCCTACGAGCAGTACTTC. This sequence encodes CASSPDRGAAYEQYF.

In this sample, this clone turned up once. The chain is built from TRBV4-1 and TRBJ2-5, with no clear D. The J call is doubtful: the DNA matches TRBJ2-7 better. The CDR3 runs to 14 residues. CDR1 and CDR2 (germline): MGHRA, YSYEKL. CDR3: CASSQEEINYEQYF. The CDR3 nucleotides read TGCGCCAGCAGCCAAGAGGAGATCAACTACGAGCAGTACTTC.

The CDR3, as DNA: TGTGCCAGCAGTGAAGAAGTGAAGGAGGTTAGAAACACCATATATTTT. Amino acids: CASSEEVKEVRNTIYF. V and J are TRBV2 and TRBJ1-3; D not resolved. Trimming took 1 base from V and 5 from J, leaving 15 bases between them. This CDR3 is 16 amino acids long. Germline V lookup: CDR1 SNHLY, CDR2 FYNNEI.

This clone was detected only once. The chain is built from TRBV11-3 and TRBJ2-2; D call uncertain. CDR3 size: 13 residues. Germline-derived CDR1 and CDR2 are SGHNT and YENEEA. With 3 bases removed from V and 3 bases from J, the gap between germline ends came to 5 bases. The CDR3 loop reads CASSLGYTGELFF. The CDR3 DNA reads as TGTGCCAGCAGCTTGGGATACACCGGGGAGCTGTTTTTT.

The chain employs TRBV7-8 and TRBJ1-2, with TRBD1 matching 12 bases. The germline gives CDR1 SGHVS, CDR2 FQNEAQ. CDR3 length equals 17 residues. The V and J ends lost 5 bases and 4 bases, in that order; junction bases with no gene match: 11. DNA of the CDR3: TGTGCCAGCAGCAAATGGGGACAGGGGGCGCTGGTCTATGGCTACACCTTC. Translation: CASSKWGQGALVYGYTF.

The chain combines TRBV7-2 with TRBJ2-1; 7 bases align to TRBD2. J lost 3 bases, V lost 5 bases, and 7 bases had no gene match. This CDR3 is built from 15 residues. CDR1 SGHTA and CDR2 FQGNSA come from the germline V gene. CDR3 sequence (DNA): TGTGCCAGCAGCCTTCTGGTAGCGGGCTACAATGAGCAGTTCTTC. Residues: CASSLLVAGYNEQFF.

The chain has TRBV5-1 and TRBJ1-4; no definite D call. V was cut by 4 bases and J by 4 bases, with 8 bases left in between. This CDR3 is built from 13 residues. CDR1 is SGHRS and CDR2 is YFSETQ in the germline V gene. The CDR3 DNA sequence: TGCGCCAGCAGCCCGGGTGGTAATGAAAAACTGTTTTTT. Amino acids: CASSPGGNEKLFF.

This clone came up a few times. The chain couples TRBV29-1 to TRBJ1-5, with TRBD1 identical over 10 bases. Germline assignment: CDR1 SQVTM and CDR2 ANQGSEA. Unmatched junction bases numbered 10, after V lost 6 bases and J lost 5 bases. CDR3 size: 15 residues. As DNA, the CDR3 is TGCAGCGTGGTACAACGGGACAGGGGATATCAGCCCCAGCATTTT. Protein sequence: CSVVQRDRGYQPQHF.

The chain has TRBV28 and TRBJ1-2; D is uncertain. The CDR3 spans 12 residues. The V end was cut by 6 bases, the J end by 7 bases, with 12 bases between. Germline V gene data show CDR1 as MDHEN and CDR2 as SYDVKM. The chain's CDR3 is CASSARGSGYTF. CDR3 bases: TGTGCCAGCAGCGCAAGAGGCAGTGGCTACACCTTC.

CDR3 sequence: CASSPARVGNTEAFF. The CDR3, as DNA: TGTGCCAGCTCGCCAGCCCGGGTAGGGAACACTGAAGCTTTCTTT. The chain couples TRBV18 to TRBJ1-1; D ambiguous. The CDR3 consists of 15 residues. Trimming pared 6 bases from V and 1 base from J, leaving 15 bases between. CDR1 is KGHSH and CDR2 is LQKENI in the germline V gene.